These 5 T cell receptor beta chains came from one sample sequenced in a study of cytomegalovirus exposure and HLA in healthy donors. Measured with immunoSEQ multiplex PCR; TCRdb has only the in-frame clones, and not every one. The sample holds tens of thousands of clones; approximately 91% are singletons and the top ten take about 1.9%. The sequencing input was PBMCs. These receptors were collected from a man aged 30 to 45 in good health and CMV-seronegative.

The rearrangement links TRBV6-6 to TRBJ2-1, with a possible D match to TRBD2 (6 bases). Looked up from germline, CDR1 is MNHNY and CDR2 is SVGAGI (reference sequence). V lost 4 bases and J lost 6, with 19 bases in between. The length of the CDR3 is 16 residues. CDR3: CASSFAPGGQGNEQFF. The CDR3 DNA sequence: TGTGCCAGCAGTTTCGCACCTGGAGGGCAGGGCAATGAGCAGTTCTTC.

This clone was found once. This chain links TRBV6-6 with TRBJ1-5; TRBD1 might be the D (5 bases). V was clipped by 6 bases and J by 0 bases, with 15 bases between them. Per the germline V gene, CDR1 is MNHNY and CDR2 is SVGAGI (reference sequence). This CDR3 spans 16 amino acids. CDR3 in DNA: TGTGCCAGCAGGGAGGGACTGACTTATAGCAATCAGCCCCAGCATTTT. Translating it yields CASREGLTYSNQPQHF.

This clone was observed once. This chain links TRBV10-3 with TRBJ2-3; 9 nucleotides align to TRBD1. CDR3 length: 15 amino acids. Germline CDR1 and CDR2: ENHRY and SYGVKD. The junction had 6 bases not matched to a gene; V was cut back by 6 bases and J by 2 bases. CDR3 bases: TGTGCCATCAGCCGGGACAGGGTAGACACAGATACGCAGTATTTT. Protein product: CAISRDRVDTDTQYF.

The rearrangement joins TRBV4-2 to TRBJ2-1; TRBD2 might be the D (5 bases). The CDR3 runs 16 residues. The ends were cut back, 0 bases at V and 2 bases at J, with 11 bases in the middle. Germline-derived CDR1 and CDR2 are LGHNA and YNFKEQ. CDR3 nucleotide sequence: TGTGCCAGCAGCCAAGAAGAGACGGAGGCCTACAATGAGCAGTTCTTC. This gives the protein CASSQEETEAYNEQFF.

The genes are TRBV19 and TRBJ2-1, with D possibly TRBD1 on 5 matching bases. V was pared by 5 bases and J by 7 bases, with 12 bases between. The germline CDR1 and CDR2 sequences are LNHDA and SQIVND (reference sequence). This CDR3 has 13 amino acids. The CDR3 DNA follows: TGTGCCAGTAGTGGCAGGGCCTTGAATGAGCAGTTCTTC. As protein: CASSGRALNEQFF.